This TCR beta chain was captured in a study of cytomegalovirus exposure and HLA in healthy donors. Primers included in the PCR were 60 Vbeta and 13 Jbeta primers. Profiling relied on immunoSEQ multiplex PCR, and the TCRdb table lists in-frame clones only, not all of them. Among roughly 120,000 clones listed, 67% were seen once. In germline, CDR1 is MNHNY, CDR2 SVGAGI (reference sequence). The trim removed 6 bases at V and 3 bases at J, leaving 4 bases unmatched. The CDR3 loop spans 13 amino acids. The clonotype originates from a young man in good health and CMV-seropositive. The sequenced sample consisted of PBMCs. The J gene is TRBJ1-1, the V gene TRBV6-6, with 7 bases aligning to TRBD1. This CDR3 reads CASRPTGDTEAFF. CDR3 bases: TGTGCCAGCAGACCTACAGGGGACACTGAAGCTTTCTTT.